This TCR beta chain stems from a study of PD-1 blockade in classical Hodgkin lymphoma. Study details: Patients got intravenous nivolumab 3 mg/kg every 2 weeks.

The study's findings and limits: Relapsed/refractory patients reportedly had lower baseline diversity than newly diagnosed patients. While CD8+ TCR diversity did not rise significantly by C4D1, CD4+ TCR diversity did.

The CDR3 is made up of 12 amino acids. Germline CDR1 reads MNHEY; CDR2 reads SVGAGI. V shed 6 bases, J shed 7 bases, and the junction held 3 bases outside the gene matches. Sequencing used immunoSEQ multiplex PCR; TCRdb keeps in-frame clones, though not all of them. The profile shows just under 65,000 clones, under 95% of them singletons. As for time point: cycle 4 day 1 (C4D1), after 6 weeks of nivolumab. Brentuximab vedotin exposure varied among the patients, all of whom had relapsed after autologous stem cell transplantation. Responses achieved at best were complete response, partial response or progressive disease. In regard to this clone: The antigen remains unidentified.

This sequence originates from a human donor with classical Hodgkin lymphoma. The sample in question was peripheral blood mononuclear cells (PBMCs), obtained before the fourth cycle of nivolumab. V gene TRBV6-5 combines with J gene TRBJ2-1; TRBD2 matches at 7 bases. The CDR3 reads CASRGGLNEQFF. The CDR3 DNA follows: TGTGCCAGCAGGGGAGGGTTGAATGAGCAGTTCTTC.